The 25 T cell receptor beta chains reported below all come from one sample, sequenced in a study of cytomegalovirus exposure and HLA in healthy donors. PCR involved 60 Vbeta and 13 Jbeta primers. Assay used: immunoSEQ multiplex PCR; TCRdb lists only in-frame clones, some missing. The sample records 270,000 or so clones, about nine tenths being singletons. The source material was PBMCs. These receptors all stem from a girl aged 2-9 years in good health and CMV-seronegative.

The chain carries TRBV4-1 and TRBJ2-1; 14 nucleotides match TRBD2. The CDR3 covers 16 residues. The V segment lost 4 bases and the J segment 6 bases; nucleotides outside the gene matches: 5. From germline, CDR1 is MGHRA and CDR2 YSYEKL. The CDR3, as DNA: TGCGCCAGCAGCCCCCGACTAGCGGGAGGGCCCAATGAGCAGTTCTTC. It specifies CASSPRLAGGPNEQFF.

The sample holds one count of this clone. The chain employs TRBV27 and TRBJ1-2, with 8 bases lining up with TRBD1. The V gene's germline CDR1 is MNHEY and CDR2 SMNVEV (reference sequence). Trimming removed 5 bases from V and 4 bases from J; junction bases left unmatched: 3. The CDR3 loop spans 13 amino acids. The CDR3 bases are TGTGCCAGCAGTGGACAGGGAGCCTATGGCTACACCTTC. The encoded protein is CASSGQGAYGYTF.

This chain uses TRBV5-6 with TRBJ1-1; TRBD1 matches 7 bases. The CDR3 is 15 amino acids. CDR1 is SGHDT and CDR2 is YYEEEE in the germline V gene. Trimming cost V 0 bases and J 2 bases; bases outside gene matches: 4. The CDR3 DNA follows: TGTGCCAGCAGCTTGGGGCCAGGGGGAAACACTGAAGCTTTCTTT. It translates to CASSLGPGGNTEAFF.

The V call is TRBV9, the J call TRBJ2-1; the match to TRBD2 covers 7 bases. The junction had 13 bases not matched to a gene; V was cut back by 0 bases and J by 7 bases. CDR1 is SGDLS and CDR2 is YYNGEE in the germline V gene. CDR3 length equals 17 residues. CDR3 nucleotides: TGTGCCAGCAGCGTAGGCCATCCTAGCGGCTTTAGGAATGAGCAGTTCTTC. This sequence encodes CASSVGHPSGFRNEQFF.

The V and J genes are TRBV12-1 and TRBJ2-1; TRBD2 was called by the table and not checked on the DNA. TRBV12-1 is given as a pseudogene. The CDR3 is 15 amino acids. For the CDR3, the DNA is TGTGCCAGCAGCTCCGGACTAGCGGGAGTCTCTGAGCAGTTCTTC. Protein sequence: CASSSGLAGVSEQFF.

This sequence joins TRBV19 and TRBJ1-5; D not certain. The CDR3 is made up of 14 amino acids. Per germline, CDR1 LNHDA and CDR2 SQIVND (reference sequence). The V end was cut by 6 bases, the J end by 0 bases, with 9 bases between. In nucleotides, the CDR3 is TGTGCCAGTAGAGAGGATTATAGCAATCAGCCCCAGCATTTT. It yields the protein CASREDYSNQPQHF.

This chain links TRBV18 with TRBJ2-1, with no clear D. This CDR3 is built from 13 residues. The germline V and J ends were trimmed by 3 bases and 6 bases, with 9 bases remaining between them. CDR1 is KGHSH and CDR2 is LQKENI in the germline V gene. For the CDR3, the DNA is TGTGCCAGCTCACCCCCCCCCAGCAATGAGCAGTTCTTC. It is translated as CASSPPPSNEQFF.

The rearrangement joins TRBV2 to TRBJ2-1; TRBD2 agrees at 10 bases. V was pared by 8 bases and J by 8 bases, with 9 bases of the junction left unmatched. CDR3 length: 14 amino acids. Germline CDR1 and CDR2: SNHLY and FYNNEI. CDR3 coding DNA: TGTGCCAGCGGTCCTCCGCTAGCGGGAGATGAGCAGTTCTTC. It codes for CASGPPLAGDEQFF. Variable domain in full (rest from reference TRBV2 and TRBJ2-1): EPEVTQTPSHQVTQMGQEVILRCVPISNHLYFYWYRQILGQKVEFLVSFYNNEISEKSEIFDDQFSVERPDGSNFTLKIRSTKLEDSAMYFCASGPPLAGDEQFFGPGTRLTVL.

V usage is TRBV30 and J usage is TRBJ1-2; weak D call: TRBD1 (6 bases). This CDR3 has 11 residues. V lost 4 bases and J 6 bases, leaving 9 bases between the germline ends. Germline loops: CDR1 GTSNPN, CDR2 SVGIG (reference sequence). The CDR3 loop is CAWTAGDGYTF. The CDR3 region has the DNA TGTGCCTGGACGGCAGGGGATGGCTACACCTTC.

This chain uses TRBV6-1 with TRBJ1-3; a possible D gene is TRBD1 (5 bases). The CDR3 runs to 13 residues. The V end was cut by 3 bases, the J end by 3 bases, with 6 bases between. CDR1 and CDR2 (germline): MNHNS, SASEGT. Written as DNA, the CDR3 is TGTGCCAGCAGTGACAGGGTTGGAAACACCATATATTTT. Amino acids: CASSDRVGNTIYF.

The chain joins TRBV11-3 to TRBJ1-1; possibly TRBD1 for D (5 bases). CDR1 and CDR2 (germline): SGHNT, YENEEA. CDR3 length equals 14 residues. The ends were cut back, 5 bases at V and 0 bases at J, with 10 bases in the middle. In DNA form, the CDR3 reads TGTGCCAGCAGCCCCGGGGGTATGAACACTGAAGCTTTCTTT. The encoded protein is CASSPGGMNTEAFF.

The chain is built from TRBV5-4 and TRBJ1-1, with 10 bases identical to TRBD1. The CDR3 runs to 18 residues. V trimming: 2 bases; J trimming: 2 bases; junction bases outside the gene matches: 12. Germline CDR1 reads SGHNT; CDR2 reads YYREEE (reference sequence). The CDR3 loop reads CASSFRGGTGATNTEAFF. Here the CDR3 DNA reads TGTGCCAGCAGCTTCCGGGGCGGGACAGGGGCCACCAACACTGAAGCTTTCTTT.

The genes are TRBV19 and TRBJ2-1; no firm D call. Germline CDR1 LNHDA, CDR2 SQIVND (reference sequence). This CDR3 comprises 13 residues. V lost 4 bases and J 9 bases, leaving 13 bases between the germline ends. For the CDR3, the DNA is TGTGCCAGTAGTACCTACCGTGTGATTGAGCAGTTCTTC. Translating gives CASSTYRVIEQFF.

This clone was observed a few times. The chain combines TRBV6-4 with TRBJ2-1; TRBD2 aligns across 9 bases. V shed 4 bases and J 5 bases; nucleotides not matched to a gene: 9. This CDR3 has 16 residues. Germline-derived CDR1 and CDR2 are MRHNA and SNTAGT. Written as DNA, the CDR3 is TGTGCCAGCAGTGCCGGGATTAGCGGGGGACACAATGAGCAGTTCTTC. Its protein product is CASSAGISGGHNEQFF.

The chain is built from TRBV2 and TRBJ2-1; 10 bases agree with TRBD2. From germline, CDR1 is SNHLY and CDR2 FYNNEI. Germline trimming cut 7 bases from V and 0 bases from J; bases unmatched to any gene: 12. The CDR3 covers 18 residues. CDR3 DNA: TGTGCCAGCAAATTTGAGCGGGGGGGCTTGAGCTCCTACAATGAGCAGTTCTTC. Its translation is CASKFERGGLSSYNEQFF. The full variable domain, its missing parts supplied by reference TRBV2 and TRBJ2-1, is EPEVTQTPSHQVTQMGQEVILRCVPISNHLYFYWYRQILGQKVEFLVSFYNNEISEKSEIFDDQFSVERPDGSNFTLKIRSTKLEDSAMYFCASKFERGGLSSYNEQFFGPGTRLTVL.

This sequence joins TRBV29-1 and TRBJ2-1, with D possibly matching TRBD2 (6 bases). The V end was cut by 3 bases, the J end by 5 bases, with 14 bases between. The CDR3 is 14 residues long. The germline V gene encodes CDR1 SQVTM and CDR2 ANQGSEA. The CDR3 DNA reads as TGCAGCGTTGAGACCGGGAGACCCGACAATGAGCAGTTCTTC. Translating it yields CSVETGRPDNEQFF.

The chain combines TRBV10-3 with TRBJ2-2; 10 bases are shared with TRBD1. The CDR3 length is 14 residues. CDR1 and CDR2 from the germline V gene are ENHRY and SYGVKD. J was trimmed by 4 bases and V by 8 bases; bases with no gene match: 4. This chain's CDR3 is CAIGRTGGTGELFF. The CDR3, as DNA: TGTGCCATCGGTAGGACAGGGGGCACCGGGGAGCTGTTTTTT.

This chain connects TRBV6-5 to TRBJ2-7, with 9 bases lining up with TRBD1. Germline V lookup: CDR1 MNHEY, CDR2 SVGAGI. V shed 4 bases and J 2 bases; nucleotides not matched to a gene: 3. The CDR3 is made up of 14 amino acids. Here the CDR3 reads CASSWGQGTYEQYF. Written as DNA, the CDR3 is TGTGCCAGCAGTTGGGGACAGGGCACCTACGAGCAGTACTTC.

The V gene is TRBV7-2, the J gene TRBJ2-7, with TRBD1 identical over 7 bases. Trimming cost V 5 bases and J 1 base; bases outside gene matches: 20. The CDR3 spans 19 residues. Germline V gene lookup returns CDR1 SGHTA and CDR2 FQGNSA. The CDR3 is CASSTRQGALGWGSYEQYF. The CDR3 coding sequence is TGTGCCAGCAGCACCCGACAGGGCGCTCTGGGTTGGGGTTCCTACGAGCAGTACTTC.

The rearrangement joins TRBV11-2 to TRBJ2-7, with D possibly TRBD1 on 5 matching bases. Per germline, CDR1 SGHAT and CDR2 FQNNGV. V was clipped by 3 bases and J by 4 bases, with 13 bases between them. The CDR3 contains 14 residues. The CDR3 bases are TGTGCCAGCAGCTTTGTGACAGAAGGTTACGAGCAGTACTTC. Translating gives CASSFVTEGYEQYF.

The J gene is TRBJ2-7, the V gene TRBV7-9; possible D gene TRBD1, 5 bases. This CDR3 spans 13 amino acids. V lost 3 bases to trimming and J lost 5 bases, with 11 bases between them. CDR1 and CDR2 (germline): SEHNR, FQNEAQ (reference sequence). For the CDR3, the DNA is TGTGCCAGCAGCTTGGGCCAGGGCAACGAGCAGTACTTC. This codes for CASSLGQGNEQYF.

The genes are TRBV27 and TRBJ2-1, with 11 bases lining up with TRBD2. Losses at the gene ends were 6 bases for V and 2 bases for J; bases not matched to a gene: 6. Germline V gene lookup returns CDR1 MNHEY and CDR2 SMNVEV (reference sequence). CDR3 length: 16 residues. Here the CDR3 DNA reads TGTGCCAGCAGCTCAAAGGGACTAGCGGCCTACAATGAGCAGTTCTTC. Its protein product is CASSSKGLAAYNEQFF.

This sequence joins TRBV11-2 and TRBJ1-2, with D hard to call. The CDR3 contains 14 residues. V lost 6 bases, J lost 5 bases, and 16 bases lay in between. The germline CDR1 and CDR2 sequences are SGHAT and FQNNGV. CDR3 loop: CASSPAREGYGYTF. Here the CDR3 DNA reads TGTGCCAGCAGTCCCGCACGGGAAGGATATGGCTACACCTTC.

CDR3 DNA: TGTGCCAGCAGCTCTTACTCGGTGACAGGTGGAAGCTACGAGCAGTACTTC. Its translation is CASSSYSVTGGSYEQYF. The V gene is TRBV5-5, the J gene TRBJ2-7; D might be TRBD1 (6 bases). Trimming took off 3 bases at V and 3 bases at J, with 22 bases between the two ends. This CDR3 region has 17 residues. The germline gives CDR1 SGHKS, CDR2 YYEKEE (reference sequence).

The chain has TRBV29-1 and TRBJ2-5, with D unresolved. The J call is doubtful: the DNA matches TRBJ2-7 better. CDR3 length: 12 residues. Germline CDR1 and CDR2: SQVTM and ANQGSEA. The CDR3 protein is CSVEPRWGEQYF. DNA of the CDR3: TGCAGCGTTGAACCTCGATGGGGCGAGCAGTACTTC.